This TCR beta chain was sequenced in a study of technical replicates of blood from several donors. The assay was immunoSEQ multiplex PCR, and TCRdb's table has in-frame clones only and misses some. This repertoire shows approximately 100,000 clones, 96% found once; its top ten account for roughly 0.21%. Germline lookup yields CDR1 MNHEY and CDR2 SMNVEV (reference sequence). Trimming removed 5 bases from V and 8 bases from J, with 18 bases in between. The CDR3 totals 14 residues. The chain recombines TRBV27 with TRBJ1-1; possibly TRBD1 for D (6 bases). Sequenced: T cells isolated from PBMCs. The origin of this receptor is a human donor in good health. CDR3 coding DNA: TGTGCCAGCAGTCCTGGGGGCGGAATAAAAGAAGCTTTCTTT. Residues: CASSPGGGIKEAFF.